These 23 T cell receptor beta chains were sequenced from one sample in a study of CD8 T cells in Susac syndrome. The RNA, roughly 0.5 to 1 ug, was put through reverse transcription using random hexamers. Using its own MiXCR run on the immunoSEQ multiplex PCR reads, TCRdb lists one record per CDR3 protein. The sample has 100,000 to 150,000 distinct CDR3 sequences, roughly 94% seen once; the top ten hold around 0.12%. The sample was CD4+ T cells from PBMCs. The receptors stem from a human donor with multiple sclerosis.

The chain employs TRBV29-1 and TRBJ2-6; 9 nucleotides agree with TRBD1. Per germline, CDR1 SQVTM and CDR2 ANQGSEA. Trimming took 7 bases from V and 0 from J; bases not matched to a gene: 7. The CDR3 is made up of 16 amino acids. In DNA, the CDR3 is TGCAGCGCGGGGACAGGGACGAGCTCTGGGGCCAACGTCCTGACTTTC. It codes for CSAGTGTSSGANVLTF. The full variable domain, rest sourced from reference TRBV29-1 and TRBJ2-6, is SAVISQKPSRDICQRGTSLTIQCQVDSQVTMMFWYRQQPGQSLTLIATANQGSEATYESGFVIDKFPISRPNLTFSTLTVSNMSPEDSSIYLCSAGTGTSSGANVLTFGAGSRLTVL.

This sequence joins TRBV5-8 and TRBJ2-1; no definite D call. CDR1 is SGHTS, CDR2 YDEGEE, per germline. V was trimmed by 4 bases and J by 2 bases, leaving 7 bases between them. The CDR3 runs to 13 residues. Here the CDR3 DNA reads TGTGCCAGCAGCGAGCGACCCTACAATGAGCAGTTCTTC. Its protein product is CASSERPYNEQFF.

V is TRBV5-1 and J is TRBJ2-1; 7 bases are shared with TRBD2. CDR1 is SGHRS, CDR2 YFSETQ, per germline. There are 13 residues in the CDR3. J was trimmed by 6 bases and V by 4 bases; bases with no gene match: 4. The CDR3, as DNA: TGCGCCAGCAGCCCCTCTAGCGGCAATGAGCAGTTCTTC. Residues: CASSPSSGNEQFF.

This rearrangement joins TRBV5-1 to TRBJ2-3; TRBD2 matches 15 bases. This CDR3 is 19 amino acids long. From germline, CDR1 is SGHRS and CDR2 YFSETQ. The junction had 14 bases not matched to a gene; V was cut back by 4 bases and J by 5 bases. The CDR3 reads CASSRGTSGGSMNLDTQYF. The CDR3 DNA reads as TGCGCCAGCAGCCGTGGGACTAGCGGGGGGTCGATGAACTTAGATACGCAGTATTTT.

CDR3 in amino acids: CASSQGQLSSGNTIYF. The CDR3 region has the DNA TGCGCCAGCAGCCAAGGTCAGCTGAGCTCTGGAAACACCATATATTTT. The chain is built from TRBV4-1 and TRBJ1-3; D gene ambiguous. The germline V gene has CDR1 MGHRA and CDR2 YSYEKL. The ends were cut back, 1 base at V and 0 bases at J, with 10 bases in the middle. This CDR3 is built from 16 residues.

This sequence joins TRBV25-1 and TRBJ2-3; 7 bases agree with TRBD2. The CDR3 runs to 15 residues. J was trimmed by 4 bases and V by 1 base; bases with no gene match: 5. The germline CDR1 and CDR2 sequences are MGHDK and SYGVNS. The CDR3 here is CASSESSGGADTQYF. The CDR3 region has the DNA TGTGCCAGCAGTGAATCTAGCGGTGGCGCAGATACGCAGTATTTT.

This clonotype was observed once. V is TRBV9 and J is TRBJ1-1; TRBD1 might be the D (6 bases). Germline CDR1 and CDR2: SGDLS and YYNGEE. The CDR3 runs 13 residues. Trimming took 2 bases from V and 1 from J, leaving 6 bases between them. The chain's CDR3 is CASSVDRNTEAFF. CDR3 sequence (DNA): TGTGCCAGCAGCGTGGACAGGAACACTGAAGCTTTCTTT.

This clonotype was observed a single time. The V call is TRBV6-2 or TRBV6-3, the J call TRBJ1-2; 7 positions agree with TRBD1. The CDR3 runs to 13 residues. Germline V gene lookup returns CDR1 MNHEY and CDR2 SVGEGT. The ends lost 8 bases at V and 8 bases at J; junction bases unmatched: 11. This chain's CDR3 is CASQTGTALGYTF. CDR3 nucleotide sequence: TGTGCCAGCCAGACTGGGACAGCGCTGGGCTACACCTTC.

The CDR3, as DNA: TGTGCCAGCAGCTTCGACAGGGGGATGGAGACCCAGTACTTC. Translating it yields CASSFDRGMETQYF. V usage is TRBV7-2 and J usage is TRBJ2-5, with 9 positions matching TRBD1. In germline, CDR1 is SGHTA, CDR2 FQGNSA. Trimming took 3 bases from V and 5 from J; bases not matched to a gene: 4. There are 14 residues in the CDR3.

In DNA form, the CDR3 reads TGTGCCAGCAGTTTGGTGGTGGAGCAGTTCTTC. Its translation is CASSLVVEQFF. This chain links TRBV12-3 or TRBV12-4 with TRBJ2-1, with D unresolved. The CDR3 is made up of 11 amino acids. The V gene lost 3 bases and the J gene lost 10 bases, with 7 bases spanning the gap.

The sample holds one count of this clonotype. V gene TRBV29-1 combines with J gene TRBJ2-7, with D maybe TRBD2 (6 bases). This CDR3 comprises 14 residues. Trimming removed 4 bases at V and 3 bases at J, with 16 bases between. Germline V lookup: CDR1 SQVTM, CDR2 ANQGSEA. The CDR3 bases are TGCAGCGTTGTACGGGAGAACAAGCTCTACGAGCAGTACTTC. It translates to CSVVRENKLYEQYF.

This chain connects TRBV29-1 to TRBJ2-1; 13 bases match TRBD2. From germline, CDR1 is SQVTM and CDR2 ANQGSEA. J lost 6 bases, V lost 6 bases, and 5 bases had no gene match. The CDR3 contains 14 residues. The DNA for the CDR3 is TGCAGCGTAATGGGACTAGCGGGAAGCAATGAGCAGTTCTTC. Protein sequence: CSVMGLAGSNEQFF.

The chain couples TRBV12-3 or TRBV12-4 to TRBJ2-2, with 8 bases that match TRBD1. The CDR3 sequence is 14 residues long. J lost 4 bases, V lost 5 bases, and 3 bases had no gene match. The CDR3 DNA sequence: TGTGCCAGCAGTGGGACAGGAGTCACCGGGGAGCTGTTTTTT. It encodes CASSGTGVTGELFF.

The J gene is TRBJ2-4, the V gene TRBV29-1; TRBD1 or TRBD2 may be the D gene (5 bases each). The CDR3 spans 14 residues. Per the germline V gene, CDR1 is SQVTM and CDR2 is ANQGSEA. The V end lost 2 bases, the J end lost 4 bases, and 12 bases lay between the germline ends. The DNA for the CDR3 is TGCAGCGTTGAAAGAGGTGGGGGAAAAAACATTCAGTACTTC. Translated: CSVERGGGKNIQYF.

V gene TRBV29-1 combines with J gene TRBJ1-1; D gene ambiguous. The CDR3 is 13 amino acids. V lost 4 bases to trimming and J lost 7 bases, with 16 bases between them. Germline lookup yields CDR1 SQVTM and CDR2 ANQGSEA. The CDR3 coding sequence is TGCAGCGTTGCCGCGGCATCTGGAAGTGAAGCTTTCTTT. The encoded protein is CSVAAASGSEAFF. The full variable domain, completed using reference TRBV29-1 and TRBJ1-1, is SAVISQKPSRDICQRGTSLTIQCQVDSQVTMMFWYRQQPGQSLTLIATANQGSEATYESGFVIDKFPISRPNLTFSTLTVSNMSPEDSSIYLCSVAAASGSEAFFGQGTRLTVV.

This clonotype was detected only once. The CDR3 region has the DNA TGTGCCAGCTCACCAGAGACAGGGCCCAATGAGCAGTTCTTC. Translation gives CASSPETGPNEQFF. This chain links TRBV18 with TRBJ2-1, with TRBD1 matching 7 bases. The germline V gene has CDR1 KGHSH and CDR2 LQKENI. The V segment lost 2 bases and the J segment 6 bases; nucleotides outside the gene matches: 4. The CDR3 is made up of 14 amino acids.

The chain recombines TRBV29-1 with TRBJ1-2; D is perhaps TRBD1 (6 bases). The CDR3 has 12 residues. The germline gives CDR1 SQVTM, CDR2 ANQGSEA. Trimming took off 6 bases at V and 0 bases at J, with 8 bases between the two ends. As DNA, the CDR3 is TGCAGCGTCTGGACAGCTAACTATGGCTACACCTTC. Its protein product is CSVWTANYGYTF.

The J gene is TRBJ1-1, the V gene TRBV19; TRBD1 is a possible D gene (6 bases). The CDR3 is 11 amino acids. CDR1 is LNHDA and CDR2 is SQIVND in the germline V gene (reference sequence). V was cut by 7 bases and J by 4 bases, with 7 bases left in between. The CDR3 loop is CASTGATEAFF. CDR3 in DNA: TGTGCCAGTACAGGGGCCACTGAAGCTTTCTTT. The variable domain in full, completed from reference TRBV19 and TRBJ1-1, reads DGGITQSPKYLFRKEGQNVTLSCEQNLNHDAMYWYRQDPGQGLRLIYYSQIVNDFQKGDIAEGYSVSREKKESFPLTVTSAQKNPTAFYLCASTGATEAFFGQGTRLTVV.

CDR3 residues: CASSLTDGIYEQYF. In DNA form, the CDR3 reads TGCGCCAGCAGCTTGACGGACGGAATCTACGAGCAGTACTTC. This rearrangement joins TRBV5-1 to TRBJ2-7, with D hard to call. Trimming stripped 1 base from V and 3 bases from J, with 11 bases between. Germline V gives CDR1 SGHRS, CDR2 YFSETQ. There are 14 residues in the CDR3. The variable domain in full, with the rest retrieved from reference TRBV5-1 and TRBJ2-7, is KAGVTQTPRYLIKTRGQQVTLSCSPISGHRSVSWYQQTPGQGLQFLFEYFSETQRNKGNFPGRFSGRQFSNSRSEMNVSTLELGDSALYLCASSLTDGIYEQYFGPGTRLTVT.

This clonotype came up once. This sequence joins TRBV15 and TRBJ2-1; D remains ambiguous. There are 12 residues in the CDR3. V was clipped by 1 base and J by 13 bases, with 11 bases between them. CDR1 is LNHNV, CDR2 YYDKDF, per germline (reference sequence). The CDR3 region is CATSRVSPPQFF. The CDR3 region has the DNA TGTGCCACCAGCAGAGTCTCACCCCCTCAGTTCTTC.

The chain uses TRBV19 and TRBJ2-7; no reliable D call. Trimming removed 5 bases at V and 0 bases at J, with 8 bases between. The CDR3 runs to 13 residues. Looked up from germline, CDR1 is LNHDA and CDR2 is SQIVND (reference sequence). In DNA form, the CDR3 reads TGTGCCAGTAGTCTCTCTCGCTCCTACGAGCAGTACTTC. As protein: CASSLSRSYEQYF.

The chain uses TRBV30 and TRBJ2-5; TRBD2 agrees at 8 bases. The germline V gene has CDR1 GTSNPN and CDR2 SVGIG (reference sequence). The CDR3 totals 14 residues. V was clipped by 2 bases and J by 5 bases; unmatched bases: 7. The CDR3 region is CAWSPTGRAETQYF. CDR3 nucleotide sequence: TGTGCCTGGAGTCCTACCGGGAGGGCGGAGACCCAGTACTTC. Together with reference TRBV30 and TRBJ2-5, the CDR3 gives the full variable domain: SQTIHQWPATLVQPVGSPLSLECTVEGTSNPNLYWYRQAAGRGLQLLFYSVGIGQISSEVPQNLSASRPQDRQFILSSKKLLLSDSGFYLCAWSPTGRAETQYFGPGTRLLVL.

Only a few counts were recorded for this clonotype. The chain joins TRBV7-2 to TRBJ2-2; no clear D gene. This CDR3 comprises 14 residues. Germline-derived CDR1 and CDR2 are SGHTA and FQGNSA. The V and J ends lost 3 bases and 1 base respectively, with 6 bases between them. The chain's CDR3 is CASSLGQNTGELFF. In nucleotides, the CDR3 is TGTGCCAGCAGCTTGGGTCAGAACACCGGGGAGCTGTTTTTT.